One and the same sample provided the 15 T cell receptor beta chains below, sequenced in a study of T cells in Graves' hyperthyroidism and ophthalmopathy. Amplification of TCR beta CDR3 regions was performed using RNA transcripts as template. During a first-round RT-PCR of the TCR CDR3, the HTBI primer set was used. TCRdb used MiXCR to reprocess the multiplex PCR reads, holding one entry per CDR3 protein. Of under 400,000 distinct CDR3 sequences in the sample, roughly 20% were seen once. Sample: blood. These receptors were collected from a woman aged 50 to 60 with Graves' hyperthyroidism.

Only a few counts were recorded for this clonotype. V is TRBV4-2 and J is TRBJ2-5; 9 bases agree with TRBD2. The CDR3 is made up of 16 amino acids. CDR1 and CDR2 (germline): LGHNA, YNFKEQ. Trimming cost V 0 bases and J 2 bases; bases outside gene matches: 4. The CDR3 reads CASSQELAGSQETQYF. In DNA, the CDR3 is TGTGCCAGCAGCCAAGAACTAGCGGGCTCGCAAGAGACCCAGTACTTC.

This clonotype was seen a few times. The chain recombines TRBV10-3 with TRBJ1-1; D is uncertain. This CDR3 is 16 amino acids long. Germline loops: CDR1 ENHRY, CDR2 SYGVKD. V was clipped by 4 bases and J by 2 bases, with 17 bases between them. In DNA, the CDR3 is TGTGCCATCAGTGGGGTTAGGGCTTCCGATAACACTGAAGCTTTCTTT. This gives the protein CAISGVRASDNTEAFF.

This clonotype has a handful of counts. The chain links TRBV6-1 to TRBJ2-7; possible D gene TRBD1, 6 bases. V was trimmed by 4 bases and J by 2 bases, leaving 18 bases between them. Germline CDR1 is MNHNS and CDR2 is SASEGT. This CDR3 spans 16 amino acids. The CDR3 spells CASSGGSRTGTYEQYV. The CDR3 nucleotides read TGTGCCAGCAGTGGCGGCAGCCGAACAGGGACCTACGAGCAGTACGTC.

This clonotype was detected ten times or more. The chain links TRBV12-3 or TRBV12-4 to TRBJ2-5; D not resolved. Trimming cost V 2 bases and J 1 base, with 8 bases left between them. This CDR3 has 14 residues. CDR3 protein: CASSLRRSQETQYF. The CDR3 DNA sequence: TGTGCCAGCAGTTTAAGGCGGAGCCAAGAGACCCAGTACTTC.

The rearrangement links TRBV6-1 to TRBJ2-7; D is perhaps TRBD2 (6 bases). There are 13 residues in the CDR3. Germline V lookup: CDR1 MNHNS, CDR2 SASEGT. V shed 5 bases and J shed 1 base, with 9 bases lying between them. The CDR3 sequence: CASSKLASYEQYV. The CDR3 region has the DNA TGTGCCAGCAGTAAACTAGCTTCCTACGAGCAGTACGTC.

This clonotype was detected only a few times. The chain recombines TRBV20-1 with TRBJ2-1, with 8 positions matching TRBD2. V gave up 5 bases and J gave up 8 bases; unmatched junction bases: 14. The CDR3 runs to 15 residues. CDR1 and CDR2 (germline): DFQATT, SNEGSKA (reference sequence). CDR3 bases: TGCAGTGCTGGGGGGGTCCGGGGGGGCCTCCATGAGCAGTTCTTC. Protein sequence: CSAGGVRGGLHEQFF.

This clonotype was detected a few times. The rearrangement uses TRBV9 and TRBJ2-3; TRBD2 matches 9 bases. The CDR3 is 18 amino acids. With V trimmed by 1 base and J by 1 base, 10 bases remained unmatched. Germline-derived CDR1 and CDR2 are SGDLS and YYNGEE. The CDR3 protein is CASSVNWERGEGTDTQYF. The CDR3 DNA reads TGTGCCAGCAGCGTAAATTGGGAGCGGGGGGAAGGCACAGATACGCAGTATTTT.

In this sample, this clonotype turned up many times. This chain joins TRBV7-9 and TRBJ1-1; D gene ambiguous. The CDR3 has 13 amino acids. Germline-derived CDR1 and CDR2 are SEHNR and FQNEAQ (reference sequence). V was clipped by 1 base and J by 7 bases, with 10 bases between them. The CDR3 DNA follows: TGTGCCAGCAGCTTAGATAGCAGCCTTGAAGCTTTCTTT. Amino acids: CASSLDSSLEAFF. The entire variable domain, with the rest obtained from reference TRBV7-9 and TRBJ1-1, is as follows: DTGVSQNPRHKITKRGQNVTFRCDPISEHNRLYWYRQTLGQGPEFLTYFQNEAQLEKSRLLSDRFSAERPKGSFSTLEIQRTEQGDSAMYLCASSLDSSLEAFFGQGTRLTVV.

The chain couples TRBV4-1 to TRBJ2-1, with 8 bases identical to TRBD2. CDR1 and CDR2 from the germline V gene are MGHRA and YSYEKL. J gave up 2 bases and V 3 bases, and 6 bases lay outside the gene matches. This CDR3 is 16 amino acids long. The CDR3 region is CASSQTSGGPYNEQFF. The DNA for the CDR3 is TGCGCCAGCAGCCAGACGAGCGGGGGACCCTACAATGAGCAGTTCTTC.

The rearrangement links TRBV2 to TRBJ1-3; perhaps TRBD1 as D (5 bases). The germline V gene encodes CDR1 SNHLY and CDR2 FYNNEI. This CDR3 region has 13 residues. Trimming removed 8 bases from V and 4 bases from J, with 12 bases in between. This chain's CDR3 is CASSWGIGNTIYF. The CDR3 bases are TGTGCCAGCTCTTGGGGGATCGGAAACACCATATATTTT.

This clonotype was counted many times. This sequence joins TRBV7-3 and TRBJ2-7, with no clear D. V gave up 5 bases and J gave up 0 bases, with 8 bases separating them. The CDR3 totals 13 residues. Germline V gene lookup returns CDR1 SGHTA and CDR2 FQGTGA. CDR3 DNA: TGTGCCAGCAGCCCCTCCCACTCCTACGAGCAGTACTTC. Amino acids: CASSPSHSYEQYF.

The table lists this clonotype with a few counts. The J gene is TRBJ2-1, the V gene TRBV7-2; TRBD2 matches 10 bases. Germline V lookup: CDR1 SGHTA, CDR2 FQGNSA. CDR3 size: 16 residues. Trimming cost V 5 bases and J 5 bases; bases outside gene matches: 9. As DNA, the CDR3 is TGTGCCAGCAGCCTCGGTACCGGGACTAGCGACAATGAGCAGTTCTTC. Amino acids: CASSLGTGTSDNEQFF.

This clonotype was seen more than once but under ten times. The chain has TRBV2 and TRBJ2-5; D is undetermined. Trimming cost V 6 bases and J 2 bases, with 7 bases left between them. In germline, CDR1 is SNHLY, CDR2 FYNNEI. The CDR3 loop spans 12 amino acids. The CDR3 region is CASRVFQETQYF. CDR3 sequence (DNA): TGTGCCAGCAGGGTCTTTCAAGAGACCCAGTACTTC.

This clonotype has at least ten counts. The rearrangement links TRBV12-3 or TRBV12-4 to TRBJ2-7; no clear D. The CDR3 is made up of 12 amino acids. With 8 bases removed from V and 3 bases from J, the gap between germline ends came to 11 bases. CDR3 sequence: CASGIQSYEQYF. The CDR3 nucleotides are TGTGCCAGCGGGATACAGAGCTACGAGCAGTACTTC.

The sample holds a few counts of this clonotype. The rearrangement uses TRBV11-2 and TRBJ2-1; TRBD2 might be the D (5 bases). CDR1 is SGHAT, CDR2 FQNNGV, per germline. The length of the CDR3 is 12 residues. V was cut by 5 bases and J by 7 bases, with 9 bases left in between. DNA of the CDR3: TGTGCCAGCAGCGTACTAGGGAATGAGCAGTTCTTC. Protein product: CASSVLGNEQFF.